Below are 6 T cell receptor beta chains sequenced from a single sample in a study of identical twins. TCRdb independently ran MiXCR on the 5' RACE reads; one entry per CDR3 protein. Counted here are 450,000 to 650,000 distinct CDR3 sequences, around 9.6% occurring once; the ten biggest clones make up more than 2.5%. The same data also went into a second study, on yellow fever vaccine responses in identical twins.

The specimen sequenced was PBMCs. The source of these receptors is a woman aged 18-35 years in good health.

V gene TRBV20-1 combines with J gene TRBJ2-7, with 10 bases lining up with TRBD2. Per germline, CDR1 DFQATT and CDR2 SNEGSKA (reference sequence). The CDR3 is 15 residues long. The V gene end was trimmed by 8 bases and the J gene end by 4 bases; junction bases not matched to a gene: 14. The CDR3 DNA sequence: TGCAGTCCTCAGGGGTGGCTAGCGGGGGAGTACGAGCAGTACTTC. Translation gives CSPQGWLAGEYEQYF.

This clonotype was found many times. The V gene is TRBV7-2, the J gene TRBJ2-1; 7 nucleotides match TRBD2. The CDR3 is 15 amino acids. Germline-derived CDR1 and CDR2 are SGHTA and FQGNSA. Trimming took 2 bases from V and 2 from J; bases not matched to a gene: 3. CDR3 protein: CASSLSGATYNEQFF. The CDR3 region has the DNA TGTGCCAGCAGCTTAAGCGGGGCCACCTACAATGAGCAGTTCTTC.

The rearrangement joins TRBV2 to TRBJ2-1, with TRBD1 identical over 10 bases. The CDR3 extends over 16 amino acids. In germline, CDR1 is SNHLY, CDR2 FYNNEI. V was clipped by 6 bases and J by 7 bases; unmatched bases: 12. CDR3 nucleotide sequence: TGTGCCAGCAGATTTCTCGGGACAGGGGCCCCTAATGAGCAGTTCTTC. It encodes CASRFLGTGAPNEQFF. Drawing the rest from reference TRBV2 and TRBJ2-1, the complete variable domain is EPEVTQTPSHQVTQMGQEVILRCVPISNHLYFYWYRQILGQKVEFLVSFYNNEISEKSEIFDDQFSVERPDGSNFTLKIRSTKLEDSAMYFCASRFLGTGAPNEQFFGPGTRLTVL.

Turning to this clonotype: This may arise from a read error, as a much more abundant clone is one base away. This rearrangement joins TRBV12-3 or TRBV12-4 to TRBJ2-7; either TRBD1 or TRBD2 may fit D (5 bases each). This CDR3 has 11 amino acids. CDR3 sequence (DNA): TGTGCCAGCAGTTTCGGGGCTGAGCTGTACTTC. Translated, it gives CASSFGAELYF.

This clonotype was observed a few times. The V call is TRBV6-1, the J call TRBJ2-1; D unclear. Germline V CDR1 and CDR2: MNHNS, SASEGT. V lost 4 bases and J 8 bases, leaving 6 bases between the germline ends. The CDR3 has 11 amino acids. The CDR3, as DNA: TGTGCCAGCAGTGGGGTGTATGAGCAGTTCTTC. It encodes CASSGVYEQFF.

This clonotype has a single count. This sequence joins TRBV28 and TRBJ2-1; tentatively, D is TRBD1 or TRBD2 (5 bases each). V lost 6 bases and J lost 6, with 15 bases in between. The CDR3 spans 14 residues. The V gene's germline CDR1 is MDHEN and CDR2 SYDVKM. CDR3 coding DNA: TGTGCCAGCAGAGGGGAGTTGCGGCGCAATGAGCAGTTCTTC. It codes for CASRGELRRNEQFF. Drawing the rest from reference TRBV28 and TRBJ2-1, the complete variable domain is DVKVTQSSRYLVKRTGEKVFLECVQDMDHENMFWYRQDPGLGLRLIYFSYDVKMKEKGDIPEGYSVSREKKERFSLILESASTNQTSMYLCASRGELRRNEQFFGPGTRLTVL.